This T cell receptor (beta chain) appears in the sequencing data of a study of blood T cells in healthy people across ages. The study, taken as a whole, reports: When set beside aged donors, long-lived donors presented more naive CD4+ cells and higher diversity.

They isolated at least 7 million PBMCs from each sample. This clonotype turned up a few times. Its antigen remains unidentified. The ends were cut back, 7 bases at V and 0 bases at J, with 9 bases in the middle. The germline V gene has CDR1 MNHNS and CDR2 SASEGT. The CDR3 runs to 14 residues. For the second PCR, which ran for about 6 to 11 cycles, a sample-barcoded 5' primer and a J-beta primer mix were used. TCRdb reanalysed the 5' RACE reads using MiXCR and keeps one entry per CDR3 protein. In the table there are over 700,000 distinct CDR3 sequences, just under 25% of which are singletons. The sample also formed part of further work on T cells of mothers and their children.

The chain joins TRBV6-1 to TRBJ1-4, with D unclear. Material: blood. This clonotype was obtained from a boy younger than 18 in good health. The CDR3 sequence: CASTRASTNEKLFF. CDR3 DNA sequence: TGTGCCAGCACCCGGGCTTCAACTAATGAAAAACTGTTTTTT.